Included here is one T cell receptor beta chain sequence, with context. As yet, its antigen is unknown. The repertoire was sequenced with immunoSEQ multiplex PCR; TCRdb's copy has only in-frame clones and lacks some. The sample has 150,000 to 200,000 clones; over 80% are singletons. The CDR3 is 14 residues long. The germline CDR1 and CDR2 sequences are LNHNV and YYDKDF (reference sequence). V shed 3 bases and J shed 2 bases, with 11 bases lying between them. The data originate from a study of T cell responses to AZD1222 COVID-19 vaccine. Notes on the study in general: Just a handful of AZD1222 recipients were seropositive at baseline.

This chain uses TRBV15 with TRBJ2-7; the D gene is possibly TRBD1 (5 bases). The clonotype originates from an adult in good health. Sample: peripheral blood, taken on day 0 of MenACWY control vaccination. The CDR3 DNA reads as TGTGCCACCAGCAGTACCGACAGCGCCTACGAGCAGTACTTC. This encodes CATSSTDSAYEQYF.